A selection of T cell receptor beta chains follows, all from one sample in a study of CD8+CD57+ T cells in acquired aplastic anemia. One entry per CDR3 protein results from TCRdb running MiXCR on the reads. The sample consists of 210,000 or so distinct CDR3 sequences, approximately 51% of them appearing once. The material sequenced was sorted CD4+, CD8+, or CD8+CD57+ T cells (not recorded which) from PBMCs. These receptors were taken from a human donor with aplastic anemia. CDR3s include the opening cysteine and the closing phenylalanine or tryptophan. The D gene is left open where the match is weak. Clone size is stated in some rows and not others, as once, few, many or a class when expanded.

clone size,J gene,D gene,V gene,CDR3 protein,CDR3 DNA
NA,TRBJ2-1,NA,TRBV29-1,CSVELNEQFF,TGCAGCGTTGAACTCAATGAGCAGTTCTTC
few,TRBJ1-2,NA,TRBV15,CATSFSAGDGYTF,TGTGCCACCAGCTTTTCGGCGGGGGATGGCTACACCTTC
NA,TRBJ2-1,NA,TRBV10-1,CASSEGRGEQFF,TGCGCCAGCAGTGAAGGACGAGGTGAGCAGTTCTTC
NA,TRBJ1-1,NA,TRBV5-6,CASSYGTWEEAFF,TGTGCCAGCAGCTACGGGACCTGGGAAGAAGCTTTCTTT
many,TRBJ1-5,TRBD1,TRBV6-1,CASSEQGAGQPQHF,TGTGCCAGCAGTGAACAGGGGGCGGGGCAGCCCCAGCATTTT
NA,TRBJ2-7,TRBD2,TRBV7-3,CASSLASGGGGGELYF,TGTGCCAGCAGCTTGGCTAGCGGGGGAGGCGGCGGGGAGCTGTACTTC
few,TRBJ1-2,TRBD1,TRBV25-1,CASTRDLDRGSQGYTF,TGTGCCAGCACCCGCGATTTGGACAGGGGGTCTCAAGGCTACACCTTC
NA,TRBJ2-7,TRBD2,TRBV7-3,CASSNEGLAVYEQYF,TGTGCCAGCAGCAACGAGGGACTAGCGGTGTACGAGCAGTACTTC
few,TRBJ2-7,NA,TRBV19,CASSIPQGGEEQYF,TGTGCCAGTAGTATCCCACAGGGGGGGGAAGAGCAGTACTTC
NA,TRBJ2-7,NA,TRBV19,CASRPTGTAFYEQYF,TGTGCCAGTAGACCTACCGGGACTGCCTTCTACGAGCAGTACTTC
few,TRBJ1-2,NA,TRBV28,CASSRWTGDSYTF,TGTGCCAGCAGCCGTTGGACGGGTGACAGCTACACCTTC
NA,TRBJ2-7,NA,TRBV7-8,CASSSGHILYEQYF,TGTGCCAGCAGCTCGGGACATATACTATACGAGCAGTACTTC
many,TRBJ2-2,NA,TRBV20-1,CSARRGGFTGELFF,TGCAGTGCTCGGAGGGGGGGGTTCACCGGGGAGCTGTTTTTT
many,TRBJ1-1,NA,TRBV5-1,CASRGGPEAFF,TGCGCCAGCAGGGGGGGACCTGAAGCTTTCTTT